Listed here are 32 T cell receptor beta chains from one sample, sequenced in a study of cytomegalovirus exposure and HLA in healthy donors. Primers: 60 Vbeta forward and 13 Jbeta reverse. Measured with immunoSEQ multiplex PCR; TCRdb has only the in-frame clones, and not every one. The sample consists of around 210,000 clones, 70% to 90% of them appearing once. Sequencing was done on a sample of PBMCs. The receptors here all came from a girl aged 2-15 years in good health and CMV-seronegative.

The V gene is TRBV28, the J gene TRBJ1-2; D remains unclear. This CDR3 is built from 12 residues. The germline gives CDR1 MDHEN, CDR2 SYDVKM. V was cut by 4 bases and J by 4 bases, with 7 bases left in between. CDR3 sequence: CASSSNSYGYTF. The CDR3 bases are TGTGCCAGCAGTTCCAACAGCTATGGCTACACCTTC.

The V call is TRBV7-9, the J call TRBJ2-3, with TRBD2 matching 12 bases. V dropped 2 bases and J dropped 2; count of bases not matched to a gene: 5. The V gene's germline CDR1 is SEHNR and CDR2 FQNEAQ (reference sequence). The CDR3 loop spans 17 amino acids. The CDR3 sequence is CASSLSSGGGYTDTQYF. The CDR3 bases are TGTGCCAGCAGCTTATCTAGCGGGGGGGGATACACAGATACGCAGTATTTT.

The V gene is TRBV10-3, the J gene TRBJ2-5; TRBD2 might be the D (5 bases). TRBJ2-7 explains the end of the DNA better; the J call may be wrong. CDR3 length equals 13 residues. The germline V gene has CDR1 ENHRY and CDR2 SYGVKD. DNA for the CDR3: TGTGCCATCAGGCCCGGGAACTCCTACGAGCAGTACTTC. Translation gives CAIRPGNSYEQYF.

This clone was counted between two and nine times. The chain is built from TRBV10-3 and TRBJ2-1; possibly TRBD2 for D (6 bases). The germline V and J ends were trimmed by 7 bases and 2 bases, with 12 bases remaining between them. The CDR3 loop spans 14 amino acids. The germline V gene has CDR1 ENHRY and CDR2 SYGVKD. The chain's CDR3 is CAITRGPTYNEQFF. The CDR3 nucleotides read TGTGCCATCACGCGGGGACCGACCTACAATGAGCAGTTCTTC.

As DNA, the CDR3 is TGTGCCAGCAGGAGAGCGGGAGGCGCGACCTACGAGCAGTACTTC. It specifies CASRRAGGATYEQYF. The chain recombines TRBV4-2 with TRBJ2-5; 9 bases match TRBD2. The last part of the DNA fits TRBJ2-7 better; the J call may be wrong. The CDR3 spans 15 residues. Germline CDR1 is LGHNA and CDR2 is YNFKEQ.

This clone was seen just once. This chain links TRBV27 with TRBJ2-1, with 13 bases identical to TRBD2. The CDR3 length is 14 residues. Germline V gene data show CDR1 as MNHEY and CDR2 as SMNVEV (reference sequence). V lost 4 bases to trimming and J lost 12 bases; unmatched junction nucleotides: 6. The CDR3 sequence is CASSYGLAGAVQFF. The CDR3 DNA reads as TGTGCCAGCAGTTACGGACTAGCGGGAGCGGTGCAGTTCTTC.

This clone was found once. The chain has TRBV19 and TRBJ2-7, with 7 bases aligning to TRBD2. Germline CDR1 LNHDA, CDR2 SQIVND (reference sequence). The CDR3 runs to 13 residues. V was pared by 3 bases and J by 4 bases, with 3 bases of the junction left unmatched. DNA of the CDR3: TGTGCCAGTAGTATTGGGGGGGGTTACGAGCAGTACTTC. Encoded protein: CASSIGGGYEQYF.

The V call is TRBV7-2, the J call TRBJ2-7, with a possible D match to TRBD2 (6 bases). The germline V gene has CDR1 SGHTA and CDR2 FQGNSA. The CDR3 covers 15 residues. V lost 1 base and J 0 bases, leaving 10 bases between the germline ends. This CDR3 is CASSLVLASSYEQYF. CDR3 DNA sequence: TGTGCCAGCAGCTTAGTACTAGCAAGCTCCTACGAGCAGTACTTC.

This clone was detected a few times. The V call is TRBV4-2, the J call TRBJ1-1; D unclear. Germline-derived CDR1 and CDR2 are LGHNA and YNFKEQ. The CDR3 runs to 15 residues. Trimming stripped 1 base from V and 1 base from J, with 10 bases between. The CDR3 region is CASSQGLNRNTEAFF. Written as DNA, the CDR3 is TGTGCCAGCAGCCAAGGCCTCAACAGGAACACTGAAGCTTTCTTT.

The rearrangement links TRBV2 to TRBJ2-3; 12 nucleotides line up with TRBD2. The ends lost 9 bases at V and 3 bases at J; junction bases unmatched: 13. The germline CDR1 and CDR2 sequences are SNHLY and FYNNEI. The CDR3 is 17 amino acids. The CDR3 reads CASPGPTTSGRTDTQYF. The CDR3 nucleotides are TGTGCCAGTCCCGGGCCTACGACTAGCGGGAGAACAGATACGCAGTATTTT.

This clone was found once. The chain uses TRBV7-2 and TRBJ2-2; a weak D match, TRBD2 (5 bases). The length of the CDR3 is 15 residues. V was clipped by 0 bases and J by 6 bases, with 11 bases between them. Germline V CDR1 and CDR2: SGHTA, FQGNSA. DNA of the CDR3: TGTGCCAGCAGCTTAGCGGGAGTCCCCCCCGGGGAGCTGTTTTTT. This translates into CASSLAGVPPGELFF.

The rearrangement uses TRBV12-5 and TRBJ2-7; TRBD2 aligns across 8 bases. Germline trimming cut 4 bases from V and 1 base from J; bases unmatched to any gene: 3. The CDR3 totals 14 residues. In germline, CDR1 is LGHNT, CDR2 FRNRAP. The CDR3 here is CASGSSGRSYEQYF. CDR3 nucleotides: TGTGCTAGTGGTTCTAGCGGGCGTTCCTACGAGCAGTACTTC.

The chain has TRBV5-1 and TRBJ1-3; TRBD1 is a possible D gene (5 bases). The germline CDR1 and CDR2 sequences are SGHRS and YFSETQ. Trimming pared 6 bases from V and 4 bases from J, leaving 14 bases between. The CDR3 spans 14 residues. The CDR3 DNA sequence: TGCGCCAGCACATCAGCAGGGCCAGGAAACACCATATATTTT. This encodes CASTSAGPGNTIYF.

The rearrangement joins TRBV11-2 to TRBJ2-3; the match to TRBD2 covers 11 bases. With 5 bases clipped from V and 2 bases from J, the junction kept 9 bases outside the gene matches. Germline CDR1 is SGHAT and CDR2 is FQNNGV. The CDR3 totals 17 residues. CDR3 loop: CASSPRPSGRPTDTQYF. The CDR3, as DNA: TGTGCCAGCAGCCCGAGACCTAGCGGGAGGCCCACAGATACGCAGTATTTT.

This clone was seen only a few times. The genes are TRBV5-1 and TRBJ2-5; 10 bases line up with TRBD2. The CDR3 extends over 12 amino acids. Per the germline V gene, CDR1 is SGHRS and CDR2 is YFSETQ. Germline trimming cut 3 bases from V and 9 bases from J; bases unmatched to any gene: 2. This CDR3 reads CASSSGTSAQYF. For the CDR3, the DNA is TGCGCCAGCAGCTCGGGGACTAGCGCCCAGTACTTC.

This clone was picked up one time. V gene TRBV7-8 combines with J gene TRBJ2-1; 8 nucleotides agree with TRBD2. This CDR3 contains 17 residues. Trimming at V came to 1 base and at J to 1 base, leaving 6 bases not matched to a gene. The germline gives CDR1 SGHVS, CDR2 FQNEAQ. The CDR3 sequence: CASSLDRTSGSYNEQFF. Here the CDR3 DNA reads TGTGCCAGCAGCTTAGATAGAACTAGCGGATCCTACAATGAGCAGTTCTTC.

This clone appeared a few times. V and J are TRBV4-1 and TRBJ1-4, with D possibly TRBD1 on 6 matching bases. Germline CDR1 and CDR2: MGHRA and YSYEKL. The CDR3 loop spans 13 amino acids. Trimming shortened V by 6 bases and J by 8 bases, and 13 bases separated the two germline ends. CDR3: CASRAWGLEKLFF. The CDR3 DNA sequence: TGCGCCAGCAGGGCCTGGGGGCTCGAAAAACTGTTTTTT.

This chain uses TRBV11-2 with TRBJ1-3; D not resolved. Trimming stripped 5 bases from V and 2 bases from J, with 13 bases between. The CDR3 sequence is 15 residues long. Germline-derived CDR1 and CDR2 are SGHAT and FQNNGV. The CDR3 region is CASSLSSGPGNTIYF. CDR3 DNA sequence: TGTGCCAGCAGCCTTTCATCGGGTCCTGGAAACACCATATATTTT. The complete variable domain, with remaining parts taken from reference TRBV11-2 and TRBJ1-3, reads EAGVAQSPRYKIIEKRQSVAFWCNPISGHATLYWYQQILGQGPKLLIQFQNNGVVDDSQLPKDRFSAERLKGVDSTLKIQPAKLEDSAVYLCASSLSSGPGNTIYFGEGSWLTVV.

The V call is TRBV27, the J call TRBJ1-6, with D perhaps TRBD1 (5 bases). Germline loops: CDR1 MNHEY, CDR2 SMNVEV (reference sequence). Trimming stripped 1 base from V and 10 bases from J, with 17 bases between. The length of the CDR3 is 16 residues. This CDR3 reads CASSLFPGRVDSPLHF. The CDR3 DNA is TGTGCCAGCAGTTTATTCCCAGGGCGTGTGGACTCACCCCTCCACTTT.

The CDR3 loop is CASSLRGGDEQYF. The CDR3 bases are TGTGCCAGCAGCTTAAGGGGCGGGGACGAGCAGTACTTC. V and J are TRBV7-3 and TRBJ2-7; possibly TRBD2 for D (6 bases). V was cut by 1 base and J by 5 bases, with 9 bases left in between. The length of the CDR3 is 13 residues. Per germline, CDR1 SGHTA and CDR2 FQGTGA. Variable domain in full (rest from reference TRBV7-3 and TRBJ2-7): GAGVSQTPSNKVTEKGKYVELRCDPISGHTALYWYRQSLGQGPEFLIYFQGTGAADDSGLPNDRFFAVRPEGSVSTLKIQRTERGDSAVYLCASSLRGGDEQYFGPGTRLTVT.

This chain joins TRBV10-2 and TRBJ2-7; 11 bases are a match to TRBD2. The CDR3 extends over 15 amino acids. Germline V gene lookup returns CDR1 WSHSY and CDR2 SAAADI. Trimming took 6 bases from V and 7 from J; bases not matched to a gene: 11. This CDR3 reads CASRVSGGASLEQYF. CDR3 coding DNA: TGCGCCAGCAGGGTTAGCGGGGGGGCTAGTTTGGAGCAGTACTTC.

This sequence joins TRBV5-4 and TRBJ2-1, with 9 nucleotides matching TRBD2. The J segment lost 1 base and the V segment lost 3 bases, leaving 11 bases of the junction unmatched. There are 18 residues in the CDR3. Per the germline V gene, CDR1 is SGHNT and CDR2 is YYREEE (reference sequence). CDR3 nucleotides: TGTGCCAGCAGCTCACTTGCGACTAGCGGTAATTCCTACAATGAGCAGTTCTTC. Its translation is CASSSLATSGNSYNEQFF.

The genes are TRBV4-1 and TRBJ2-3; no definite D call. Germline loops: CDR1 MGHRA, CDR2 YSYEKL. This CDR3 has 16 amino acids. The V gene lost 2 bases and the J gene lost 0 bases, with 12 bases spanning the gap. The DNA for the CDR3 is TGCGCCAGCAGCCAAACCAGAACAGCTAGCACAGATACGCAGTATTTT. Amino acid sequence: CASSQTRTASTDTQYF.

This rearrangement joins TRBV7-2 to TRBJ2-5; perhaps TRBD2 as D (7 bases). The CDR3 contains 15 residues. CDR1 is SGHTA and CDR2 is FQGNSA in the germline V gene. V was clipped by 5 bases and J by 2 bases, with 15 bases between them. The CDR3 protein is CASSPVGGGQETQYF. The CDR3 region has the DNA TGTGCCAGCAGCCCCGTAGGGGGGGGTCAAGAGACCCAGTACTTC.

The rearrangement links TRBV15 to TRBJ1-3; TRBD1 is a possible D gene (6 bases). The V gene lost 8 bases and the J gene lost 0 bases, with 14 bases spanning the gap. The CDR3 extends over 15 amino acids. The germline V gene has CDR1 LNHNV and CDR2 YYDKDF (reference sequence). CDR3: CATGGSLPSGNTIYF. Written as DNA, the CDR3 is TGTGCCACCGGGGGCAGTCTACCCTCTGGAAACACCATATATTTT.

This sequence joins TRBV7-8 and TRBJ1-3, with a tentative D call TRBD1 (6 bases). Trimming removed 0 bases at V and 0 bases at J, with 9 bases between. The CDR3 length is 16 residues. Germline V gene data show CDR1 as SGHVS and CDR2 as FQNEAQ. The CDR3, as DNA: TGTGCCAGCAGCTTAGCGCAGGACAGCTCTGGAAACACCATATATTTT. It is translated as CASSLAQDSSGNTIYF.

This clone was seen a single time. CDR3 in DNA: TGTGCCAGCAGTGACTGCGGGACAGGGAGGGCTGAAGCTTTCTTT. It yields the protein CASSDCGTGRAEAFF. The V gene is TRBV6-4, the J gene TRBJ1-1; 9 bases fit TRBD1. The length of the CDR3 is 15 residues. The V and J ends lost 1 base and 6 bases, in that order; junction bases with no gene match: 6. The germline V gene encodes CDR1 MRHNA and CDR2 SNTAGT.

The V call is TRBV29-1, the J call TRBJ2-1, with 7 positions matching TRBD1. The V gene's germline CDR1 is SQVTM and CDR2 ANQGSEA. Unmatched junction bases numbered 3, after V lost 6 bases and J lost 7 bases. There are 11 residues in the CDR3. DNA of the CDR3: TGCAGCGTCGACAGGGCAAATGAGCAGTTCTTC. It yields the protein CSVDRANEQFF.

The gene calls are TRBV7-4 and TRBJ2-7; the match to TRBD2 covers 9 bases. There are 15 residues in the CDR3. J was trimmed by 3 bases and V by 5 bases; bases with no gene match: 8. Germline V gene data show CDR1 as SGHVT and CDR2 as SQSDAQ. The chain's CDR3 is CASSRVCGRGYEQYF. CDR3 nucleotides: TGTGCCAGCAGCCGGGTCTGCGGGAGGGGCTACGAGCAGTACTTC. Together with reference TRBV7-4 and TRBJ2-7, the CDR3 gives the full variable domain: GAGVSQSPRYKVAKRGRDVALRCDSISGHVTLYWYRQTLGQGSEVLTYSQSDAQRDKSGRPSGRFSAERPERSVSTLKIQRTEQGDSAVYLCASSRVCGRGYEQYFGPGTRLTVT.

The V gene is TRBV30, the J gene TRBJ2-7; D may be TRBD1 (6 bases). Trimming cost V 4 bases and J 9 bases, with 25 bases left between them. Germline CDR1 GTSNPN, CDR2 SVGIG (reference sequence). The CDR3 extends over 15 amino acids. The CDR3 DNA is TGTGCCTGGATGGGAAATGGGGGCCGGCCTTTCACGCAGTACTTC. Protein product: CAWMGNGGRPFTQYF.

The CDR3 coding sequence is TGTGCCAGCTCAACACAGGGAGGAACTGAAGCTTTCTTT. As protein: CASSTQGGTEAFF. The V and J genes are TRBV18 and TRBJ1-1, with D tentatively TRBD1 (6 bases). Trimming removed 5 bases from V and 5 bases from J, with 12 bases in between. Germline V gene lookup returns CDR1 KGHSH and CDR2 LQKENI. The CDR3 length is 13 residues.

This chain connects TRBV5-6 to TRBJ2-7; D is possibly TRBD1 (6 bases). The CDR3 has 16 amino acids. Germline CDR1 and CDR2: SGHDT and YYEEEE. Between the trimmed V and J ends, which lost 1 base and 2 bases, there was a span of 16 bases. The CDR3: CASSLNEDSYTYEQYF. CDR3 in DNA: TGTGCCAGCAGCTTGAACGAGGACAGCTATACCTACGAGCAGTACTTC.